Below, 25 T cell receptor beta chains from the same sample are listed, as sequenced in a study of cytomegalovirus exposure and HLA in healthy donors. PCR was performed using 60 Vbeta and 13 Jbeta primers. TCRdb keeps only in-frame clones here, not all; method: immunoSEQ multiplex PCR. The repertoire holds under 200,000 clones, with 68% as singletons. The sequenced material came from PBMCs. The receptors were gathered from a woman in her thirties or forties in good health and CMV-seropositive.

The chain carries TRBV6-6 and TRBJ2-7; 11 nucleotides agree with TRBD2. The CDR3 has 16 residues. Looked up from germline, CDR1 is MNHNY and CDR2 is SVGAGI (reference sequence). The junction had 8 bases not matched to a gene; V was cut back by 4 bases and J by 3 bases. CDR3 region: CASSSRLAGILYEQYF. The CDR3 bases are TGTGCCAGCAGTTCCCGACTAGCGGGAATCCTCTACGAGCAGTACTTC.

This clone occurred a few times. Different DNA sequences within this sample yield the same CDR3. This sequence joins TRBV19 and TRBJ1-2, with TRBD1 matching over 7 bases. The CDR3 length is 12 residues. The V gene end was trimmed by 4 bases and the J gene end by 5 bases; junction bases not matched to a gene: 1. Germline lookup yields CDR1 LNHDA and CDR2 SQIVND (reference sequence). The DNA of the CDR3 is TGTGCCAGTAGTAGGGACAGTTATGGCTACACCTTC. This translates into CASSRDSYGYTF.

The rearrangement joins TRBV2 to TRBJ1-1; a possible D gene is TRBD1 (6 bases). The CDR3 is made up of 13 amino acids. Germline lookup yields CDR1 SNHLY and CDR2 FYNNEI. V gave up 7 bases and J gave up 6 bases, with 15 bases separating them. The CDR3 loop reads CASKVKWGPEAFF. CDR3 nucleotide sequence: TGTGCCAGCAAGGTGAAATGGGGGCCTGAAGCTTTCTTT.

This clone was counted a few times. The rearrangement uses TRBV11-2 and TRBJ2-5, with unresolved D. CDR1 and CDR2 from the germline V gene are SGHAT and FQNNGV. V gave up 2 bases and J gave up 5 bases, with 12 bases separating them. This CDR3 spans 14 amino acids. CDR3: CASSLSRSPETQYF. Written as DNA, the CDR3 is TGTGCCAGCAGCTTATCGAGGTCACCGGAGACCCAGTACTTC.

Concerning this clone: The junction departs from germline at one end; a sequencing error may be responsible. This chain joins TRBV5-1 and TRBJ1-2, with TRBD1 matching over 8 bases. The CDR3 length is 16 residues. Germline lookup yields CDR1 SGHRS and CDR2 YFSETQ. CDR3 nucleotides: TGCGCCAGCAGCACAAGGACAGGGTGGTTTTTCTATGGCTACCCCTTC. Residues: CASSTRTGWFFYGYPF.

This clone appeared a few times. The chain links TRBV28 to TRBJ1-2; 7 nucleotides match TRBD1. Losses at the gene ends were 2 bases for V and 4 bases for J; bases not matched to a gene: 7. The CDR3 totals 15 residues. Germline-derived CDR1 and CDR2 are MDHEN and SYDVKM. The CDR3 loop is CASSLDAGQTYGYTF. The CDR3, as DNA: TGTGCCAGCAGTTTAGACGCGGGACAGACCTATGGCTACACCTTC.

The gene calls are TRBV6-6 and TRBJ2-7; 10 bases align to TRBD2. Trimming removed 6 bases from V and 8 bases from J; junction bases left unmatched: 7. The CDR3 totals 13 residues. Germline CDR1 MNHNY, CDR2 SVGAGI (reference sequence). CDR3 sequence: CASSSLAGDKQYF. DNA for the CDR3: TGTGCCAGCAGCTCTCTAGCGGGAGATAAGCAGTACTTC.

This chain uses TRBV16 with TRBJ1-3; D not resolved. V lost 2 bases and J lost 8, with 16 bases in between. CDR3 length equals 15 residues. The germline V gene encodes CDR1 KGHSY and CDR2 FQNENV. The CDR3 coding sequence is TGTGCCAGCAGCCAACAGACCGCGGAATGGGACACCATATATTTT. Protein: CASSQQTAEWDTIYF.

CDR3 region: CASSRAGTTNNEQFF. Here the CDR3 DNA reads TGTGCCAGCAGCAGAGCCGGGACTACCAATAATGAGCAGTTCTTC. V and J are TRBV27 and TRBJ2-1; 7 bases fit TRBD2. The junction had 12 bases not matched to a gene; V was cut back by 6 bases and J by 7 bases. This CDR3 spans 15 amino acids. Germline V gene lookup returns CDR1 MNHEY and CDR2 SMNVEV (reference sequence).

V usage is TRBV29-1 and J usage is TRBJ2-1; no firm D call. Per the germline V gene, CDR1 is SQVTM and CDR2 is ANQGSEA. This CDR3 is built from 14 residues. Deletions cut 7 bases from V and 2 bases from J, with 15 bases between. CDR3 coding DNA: TGCAGCGGGCAGATGTACCGAACCTACAATGAGCAGTTCTTC. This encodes CSGQMYRTYNEQFF.

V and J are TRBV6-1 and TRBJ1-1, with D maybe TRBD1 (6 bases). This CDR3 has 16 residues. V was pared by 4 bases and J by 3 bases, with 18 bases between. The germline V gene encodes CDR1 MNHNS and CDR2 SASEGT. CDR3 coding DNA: TGTGCCAGCAGTGGAGGGGGACACAATGAAGACACTGAAGCTTTCTTT. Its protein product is CASSGGGHNEDTEAFF.

As DNA, the CDR3 is TGTGCCAGCAGTGAAGGTCAGGGGATTGGGGGCTACACCTTC. Its protein is CASSEGQGIGGYTF. This chain connects TRBV2 to TRBJ1-2; D is perhaps TRBD1 (6 bases). Germline values: CDR1 SNHLY, CDR2 FYNNEI. The CDR3 totals 14 residues. V lost 1 base and J 8 bases, leaving 14 bases between the germline ends.

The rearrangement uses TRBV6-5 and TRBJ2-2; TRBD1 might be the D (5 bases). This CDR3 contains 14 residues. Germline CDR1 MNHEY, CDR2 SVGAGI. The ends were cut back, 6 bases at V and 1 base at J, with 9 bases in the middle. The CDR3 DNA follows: TGTGCCAGCAGCCTCGACAGGAACACCGGGGAGCTGTTTTTT. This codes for CASSLDRNTGELFF.

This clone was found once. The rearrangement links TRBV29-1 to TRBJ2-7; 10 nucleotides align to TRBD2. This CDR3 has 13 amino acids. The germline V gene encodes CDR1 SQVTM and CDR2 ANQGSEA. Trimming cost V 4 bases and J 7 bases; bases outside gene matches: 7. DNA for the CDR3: TGCAGCGTTGCGGGACTAGCGAGTAGGGAGCAGTACTTC. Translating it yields CSVAGLASREQYF.

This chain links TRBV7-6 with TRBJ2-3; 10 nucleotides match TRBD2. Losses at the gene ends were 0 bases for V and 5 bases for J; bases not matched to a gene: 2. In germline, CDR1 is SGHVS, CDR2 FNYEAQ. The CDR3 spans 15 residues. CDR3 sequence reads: CASSLAAGGGDTQYF. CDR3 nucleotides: TGTGCCAGCAGCTTAGCAGCGGGGGGGGGAGATACGCAGTATTTT.

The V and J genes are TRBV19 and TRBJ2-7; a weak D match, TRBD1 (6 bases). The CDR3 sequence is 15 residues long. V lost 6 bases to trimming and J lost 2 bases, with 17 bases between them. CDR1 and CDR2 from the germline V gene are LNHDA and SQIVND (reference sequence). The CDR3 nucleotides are TGTGCCAGTAGCTCACAGGGCCCAGGACCCTACGAGCAGTACTTC. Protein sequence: CASSSQGPGPYEQYF.

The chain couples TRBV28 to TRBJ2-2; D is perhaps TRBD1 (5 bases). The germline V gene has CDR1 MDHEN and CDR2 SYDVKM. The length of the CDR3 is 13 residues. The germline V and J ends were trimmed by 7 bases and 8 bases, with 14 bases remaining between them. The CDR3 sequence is CASIDSIVGELFF. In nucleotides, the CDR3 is TGTGCCAGCATCGACAGTATAGTTGGGGAGCTGTTTTTT.

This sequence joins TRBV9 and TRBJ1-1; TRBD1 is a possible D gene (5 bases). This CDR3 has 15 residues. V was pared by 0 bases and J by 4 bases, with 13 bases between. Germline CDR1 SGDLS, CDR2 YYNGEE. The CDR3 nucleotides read TGTGCCAGCAGCGTAGGGGGCGCGGGAGGCACTGAAGCTTTCTTT. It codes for CASSVGGAGGTEAFF.

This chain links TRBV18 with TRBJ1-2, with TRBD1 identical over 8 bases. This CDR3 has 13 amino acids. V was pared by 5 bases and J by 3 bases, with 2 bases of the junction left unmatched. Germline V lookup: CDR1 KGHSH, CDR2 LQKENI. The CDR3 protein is CASSTGGDYGYTF. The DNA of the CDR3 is TGTGCCAGCTCAACAGGGGGGGACTATGGCTACACCTTC.

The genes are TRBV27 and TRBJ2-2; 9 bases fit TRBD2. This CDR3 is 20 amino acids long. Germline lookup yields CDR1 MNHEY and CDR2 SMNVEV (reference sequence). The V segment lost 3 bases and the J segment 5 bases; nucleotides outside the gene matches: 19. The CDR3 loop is CASSFLGGAVAGEPTGELFF. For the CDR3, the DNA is TGTGCCAGCAGTTTCCTAGGGGGCGCTGTAGCGGGGGAACCTACCGGGGAGCTGTTTTTT.

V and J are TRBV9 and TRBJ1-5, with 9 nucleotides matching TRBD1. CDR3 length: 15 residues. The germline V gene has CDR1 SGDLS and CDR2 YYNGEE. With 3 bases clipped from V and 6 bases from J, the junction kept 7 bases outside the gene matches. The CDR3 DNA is TGTGCCAGCAGCGCTGGGGACAGGGCGGGTCAGCCCCAGCATTTT. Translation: CASSAGDRAGQPQHF. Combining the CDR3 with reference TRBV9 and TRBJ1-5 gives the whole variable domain DSGVTQTPKHLITATGQRVTLRCSPRSGDLSVYWYQQSLDQGLQFLIQYYNGEERAKGNILERFSAQQFPDLHSELNLSSLELGDSALYFCASSAGDRAGQPQHFGDGTRLSIL.

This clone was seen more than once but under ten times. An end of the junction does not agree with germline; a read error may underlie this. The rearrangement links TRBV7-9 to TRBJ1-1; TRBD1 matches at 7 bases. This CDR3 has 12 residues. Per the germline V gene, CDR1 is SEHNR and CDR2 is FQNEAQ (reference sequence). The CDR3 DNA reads TGTTCCAGCAGCCCCAGGGGGAATGGAGCTTTCTTT. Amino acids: CSSSPRGNGAFF.

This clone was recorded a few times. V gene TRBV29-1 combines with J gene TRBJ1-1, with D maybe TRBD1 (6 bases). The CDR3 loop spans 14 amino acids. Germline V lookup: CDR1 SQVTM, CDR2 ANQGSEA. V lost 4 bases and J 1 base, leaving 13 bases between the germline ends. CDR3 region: CSVGSGAGNTEAFF. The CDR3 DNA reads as TGCAGCGTTGGATCAGGGGCAGGGAACACTGAAGCTTTCTTT.

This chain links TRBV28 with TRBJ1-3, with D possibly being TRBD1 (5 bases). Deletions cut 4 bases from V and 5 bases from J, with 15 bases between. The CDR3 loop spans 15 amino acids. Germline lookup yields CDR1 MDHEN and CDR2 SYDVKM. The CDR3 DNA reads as TGTGCCAGCAGTTCCACCGGGGCGGGAAGAAACACCATATATTTT. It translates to CASSSTGAGRNTIYF.

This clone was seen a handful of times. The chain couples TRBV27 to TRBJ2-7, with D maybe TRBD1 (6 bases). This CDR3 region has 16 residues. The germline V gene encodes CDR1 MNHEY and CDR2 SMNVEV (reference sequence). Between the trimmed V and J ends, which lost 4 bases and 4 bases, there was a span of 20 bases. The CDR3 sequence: CASSSRAQGTYYEQYF. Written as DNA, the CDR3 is TGTGCCAGCAGTTCCCGGGCACAGGGAACTTATTACGAGCAGTACTTC.